A selection of T cell receptor beta chains follows, all from one sample in a study of control samples from healthy donors and cancer patients. Here immunoSEQ multiplex PCR was the method, and the copy in TCRdb shows in-frame clones only, minus some. The data contain 150,000 to 200,000 clones, 85% to 90% of them seen just once; the ten biggest clones take up around 12%. Material: blood. These TCRs come from a young man in good health. Each CDR3 is given with its conserved first and last residue. The order of the fields is CDR3 protein, CDR3 DNA, V gene, D gene, clone size, J gene. A D gene is named only where the DNA matches it firmly. Clone size is not always given. Where it is, it says once, few, many or a class for expanded clones.

CDR3: CASSPPVSGELFF
DNA: TGTGCCAGCAGTCCCCCGGTATCCGGGGAGCTGTTTTTT
V: TRBV6-2/TRBV6-3
D: -
size: -
J: TRBJ2-2

CDR3: CASSPGRVSYNSPLHF
DNA: TGTGCCAGCAGCCCGGGCAGGGTCTCCTATAATTCACCCCTCCACTTT
V: TRBV9
D: -
size: -
J: TRBJ1-6

CDR3: CASSLAQGLSTGELFF
DNA: TGTGCCAGCAGCTTAGCGCAGGGACTCTCCACCGGGGAGCTGTTTTTT
V: TRBV7-8
D: -
size: -
J: TRBJ2-2

CDR3: CASYRGSNTGELFF
DNA: TGTGCCAGCTACAGGGGTTCGAACACCGGGGAGCTGTTTTTT
V: TRBV6-5
D: TRBD1
size: -
J: TRBJ2-2

CDR3: CASSLVLQGGEKLFF
DNA: TGTGCCAGCAGCTTAGTGCTACAGGGAGGTGAAAAACTGTTTTTT
V: TRBV11-2
D: -
size: -
J: TRBJ1-4

CDR3: CASSQGGLQQYF
DNA: TGTGCCAGCAGCCAAGGAGGACTCCAGCAGTACTTC
V: TRBV3-1/TRBV3-2
D: -
size: -
J: TRBJ2-7

CDR3: CASTRGSANYGYTF
DNA: TGTGCCAGCACTCGGGGATCCGCGAACTATGGCTACACCTTC
V: TRBV2
D: -
size: -
J: TRBJ1-2

CDR3: CASTNLSSYEQYF
DNA: TGTGCCAGCACCAACTTGAGCTCCTACGAGCAGTACTTC
V: TRBV6-5
D: -
size: -
J: TRBJ2-7

CDR3: CASSVEGSGTRSGELFF
DNA: TGTGCCAGCAGCGTAGAAGGGAGCGGGACGCGTTCCGGGGAGCTGTTTTTT
V: TRBV9
D: TRBD2
size: -
J: TRBJ2-2

CDR3: CASSRIQGASGIQYF
DNA: TGTGCCAGCAGTCGGATTCAGGGGGCGAGTGGGATTCAGTACTTC
V: TRBV6-5
D: TRBD1
size: -
J: TRBJ2-4

CDR3: CASSTWDNPLSSGANVLTF
DNA: TGTGCCAGCAGTACCTGGGACAACCCTCTCAGCTCTGGGGCCAACGTCCTGACTTTC
V: TRBV27
D: -
size: -
J: TRBJ2-6

CDR3: CASSSGQGETQYF
DNA: TGTGCCAGCAGCTCCGGACAGGGTGAGACCCAGTACTTC
V: TRBV7-8
D: TRBD1
size: few
J: TRBJ2-5

CDR3: CASSGSIWTGGELFF
DNA: TGTGCCAGTAGTGGGAGTATATGGACCGGCGGGGAGCTGTTTTTT
V: TRBV19
D: -
size: -
J: TRBJ2-2

CDR3: CATALVRGNTGELFF
DNA: TGTGCCACCGCCCTGGTTCGGGGGAACACCGGGGAGCTGTTTTTT
V: TRBV6-5
D: -
size: -
J: TRBJ2-2

CDR3: CASSSNLNTEAFF
DNA: TGTGCCAGCAGCTCAAATCTGAACACTGAAGCTTTCTTT
V: TRBV7-7
D: -
size: once
J: TRBJ1-1

CDR3: CAISFLAGSSYEQYF
DNA: TGTGCCATCAGCTTCTTAGCGGGGTCGTCCTACGAGCAGTACTTC
V: TRBV10-3
D: TRBD2
size: -
J: TRBJ2-7

CDR3: CASSEGTIQETQYF
DNA: TGTGCCAGCAGTGAAGGGACTATTCAAGAGACCCAGTACTTC
V: TRBV6-1
D: -
size: -
J: TRBJ2-5

CDR3: CASSFLAGEQFF
DNA: TGTGCCAGCAGTTTTCTAGCGGGTGAGCAGTTCTTC
V: TRBV12-3/TRBV12-4
D: TRBD2
size: -
J: TRBJ2-1

CDR3: CASSPRDSNQPQHF
DNA: TGTGCCAGCAGCCCCCGGGACAGCAATCAGCCCCAGCATTTT
V: TRBV3-1/TRBV3-2
D: -
size: -
J: TRBJ1-5

CDR3: CASSPSLRDTEAFF
DNA: TGTGCCAGCAGCCCTAGTCTTCGGGACACTGAAGCTTTCTTT
V: TRBV27
D: -
size: -
J: TRBJ1-1

CDR3: CASSLERDHEQYF
DNA: TGTGCCAGCAGTTTAGAGCGGGACCACGAGCAGTACTTC
V: TRBV12-3/TRBV12-4
D: TRBD2
size: -
J: TRBJ2-7

CDR3: CSVMLSRGYGYTF
DNA: TGCAGCGTTATGCTTAGCCGGGGCTATGGCTACACCTTC
V: TRBV29-1
D: -
size: -
J: TRBJ1-2

CDR3: CASSPRDRDWEQYF
DNA: TGTGCCAGCAGTCCCCGGGACAGGGATTGGGAGCAGTACTTC
V: TRBV5-6
D: TRBD1
size: -
J: TRBJ2-7

CDR3: CASSIAGQLYEQYF
DNA: TGTGCCAGTAGTATAGCGGGACAGCTCTACGAGCAGTACTTC
V: TRBV19
D: TRBD1
size: -
J: TRBJ2-7

CDR3: CASSIWSNQNIQYF
DNA: TGTGCCAGTAGTATATGGTCAAACCAAAACATTCAGTACTTC
V: TRBV19
D: -
size: -
J: TRBJ2-4

CDR3: CASSLMFLAPDTQYF
DNA: TGTGCCAGCAGCTTAATGTTCTTAGCTCCAGATACGCAGTATTTT
V: TRBV7-2
D: -
size: -
J: TRBJ2-3

CDR3: CSVDVGQGRSYTF
DNA: TGCAGCGTTGATGTGGGACAGGGAAGGAGCTACACCTTC
V: TRBV29-1
D: TRBD1
size: -
J: TRBJ1-2

CDR3: CATSDLGQGERETQYF
DNA: TGTGCCACCAGTGATTTGGGACAGGGCGAACGGGAGACCCAGTACTTC
V: TRBV24-1
D: TRBD1
size: -
J: TRBJ2-5

CDR3: CSAKIRYEQYF
DNA: TGCAGTGCTAAGATTAGGTACGAGCAGTACTTC
V: TRBV20-1
D: -
size: -
J: TRBJ2-7

CDR3: CASSPLGAGGTYEQYF
DNA: TGTGCCAGCAGCCCCTTAGGGGCGGGAGGAACCTACGAGCAGTACTTC
V: TRBV9
D: TRBD2
size: -
J: TRBJ2-7

CDR3: CASSPRDREDPYYTF
DNA: TGTGCCAGCAGCCCTCGGGACAGGGAGGATCCTTACTACACCTTC
V: TRBV9
D: TRBD1
size: -
J: TRBJ1-2

CDR3: CASSFLEARVETQYF
DNA: TGTGCCAGCAGCTTTCTTGAGGCCCGCGTGGAGACCCAGTACTTC
V: TRBV5-4
D: -
size: once
J: TRBJ2-5

CDR3: CASSFLVGGPAHSNQPQHF
DNA: TGTGCCAGCAGTTTCCTGGTGGGGGGGCCTGCCCATAGCAATCAGCCCCAGCATTTT
V: TRBV28
D: -
size: -
J: TRBJ1-5

CDR3: CATSRDKGTEAFF
DNA: TGTGCCACCAGCAGAGATAAGGGGACCGAAGCTTTCTTT
V: TRBV15
D: -
size: -
J: TRBJ1-1

CDR3: CASSHNPRGVEQYF
DNA: TGTGCCAGCAGCCATAACCCAAGGGGGGTCGAGCAGTACTTC
V: TRBV3-1/TRBV3-2
D: -
size: -
J: TRBJ2-7

CDR3: CASGFYEQYF
DNA: TGTGCCAGCGGATTCTACGAGCAGTACTTC
V: TRBV27
D: -
size: once
J: TRBJ2-7